The rows below give T cell receptor beta chains drawn from one sample of a study of blood T cell repertoires in COVID-19. Clones were read by immunoSEQ multiplex PCR, and TCRdb kept only the in-frame ones, dropping some. The data hold more than 95,000 clones, with just over 85% observed a single time. The sequenced material came from peripheral blood. The receptors originated from a woman aged 55-69 years in a cohort sampled during active or convalescent COVID-19. Both conserved end residues are part of each CDR3. A D gene is named only where the DNA matches it firmly. Size tells how often a clone was seen (once, few, many) or the class of an expanded clone, and some rows leave it out.

cdr3_aa,cdr3_nt,j_call,clone_size,d_call,cdr3_length,v_call
CAITSGNSYEQYF,TGTGCCATTACTAGCGGGAACTCCTACGAGCAGTACTTC,TRBJ2-7,once,TRBD2,13,TRBV10-3
CASSSRWDSEAFF,TGCGCCAGCAGTTCCCGATGGGACAGTGAAGCTTTCTTT,TRBJ1-1,-,TRBD1,13,TRBV10-1
CASSKEQGKKNIQYF,TGTGCCAGCAGCAAAGAACAGGGGAAAAAAAACATTCAGTACTTC,TRBJ2-4,-,-,15,TRBV21-1
CASRVQGVGSPLHF,TGTGCCAGCAGAGTACAGGGGGTAGGTTCACCCCTCCACTTT,TRBJ1-6,-,TRBD1,14,TRBV6-5
CASSLERRTYGYTF,TGTGCCAGCAGCTTAGAGCGGCGGACTTATGGCTACACCTTC,TRBJ1-2,-,-,14,TRBV7-9
CASSAATNEKLFF,TGTGCCAGCAGTGCCGCAACTAATGAAAAACTGTTTTTT,TRBJ1-4,-,-,13,TRBV6-4
CASSRDRVEEKLFF,TGTGCCAGCAGCCGCGACAGGGTAGAGGAAAAACTGTTTTTT,TRBJ1-4,-,TRBD1,14,TRBV14
CASSRDRDEKLFF,TGTGCCAGTAGTCGGGACAGGGACGAAAAACTGTTTTTT,TRBJ1-4,-,TRBD1,13,TRBV19
CATSGLSYNEQFF,TGTGCCACCAGCGGGCTCTCCTACAATGAGCAGTTCTTC,TRBJ2-1,-,-,13,TRBV15
CASFPGNYGYTF,TGTGCCAGCTTCCCAGGGAACTATGGCTACACCTTC,TRBJ1-2,-,-,12,TRBV6-6
CASGLSSGGKADTQYF,TGTGCTAGTGGTCTCTCTAGCGGGGGGAAGGCAGATACGCAGTATTTT,TRBJ2-3,-,TRBD2,16,TRBV12-5
CASSNRYEQYF,TGTGCCAGTAGTAATAGATACGAGCAGTACTTC,TRBJ2-7,-,-,11,TRBV19
CATSGGGGYNEQFF,TGTGCCACCAGCGGGGGGGGCGGGTACAATGAGCAGTTCTTC,TRBJ2-1,-,TRBD2,14,TRBV24-1
CASTPSTGLANWGAGELFF,TGTGCCAGCACCCCCAGTACGGGACTAGCGAATTGGGGGGCCGGGGAGCTGTTTTTT,TRBJ2-2,-,TRBD2,19,TRBV27
CASSGLAGDYEQYF,TGTGCCAGTAGTGGGCTAGCGGGAGACTACGAGCAGTACTTC,TRBJ2-7,once,TRBD2,14,TRBV19
CASSSYQGATNTEAFF,TGTGCCAGCAGCTCATACCAGGGGGCGACGAACACTGAAGCTTTCTTT,TRBJ1-1,few,TRBD1,16,TRBV5-8
CASSEFNSIANTEAFF,TGTGCCAGCAGTGAATTCAACAGTATCGCGAACACTGAAGCTTTCTTT,TRBJ1-1,-,-,16,TRBV25-1
CASSSTNTGELFF,TGTGCCAGCAGCTCAACGAACACCGGGGAGCTGTTTTTT,TRBJ2-2,-,-,13,TRBV7-3
CASSPTGLETQYF,TGTGCCAGCAGCCCGACAGGGTTGGAGACCCAGTACTTC,TRBJ2-5,-,TRBD1,13,TRBV7-3
CASSPDSPYGYTF,TGCGCCAGCAGCCCGGACAGTCCCTATGGCTACACCTTC,TRBJ1-2,-,-,13,TRBV5-1
CASSLGGQGNTIYF,TGTGCCAGCAGCTTGGGGGGACAGGGAAACACCATATATTTT,TRBJ1-3,-,TRBD1,14,TRBV7-3
CASSLTSGPGDTQYF,TGCGCCAGCAGCTTGACTAGCGGCCCCGGAGATACGCAGTATTTT,TRBJ2-3,-,TRBD2,15,TRBV5-1
CASSREGAPIPPDTQYF,TGTGCCAGCAGCCGAGAGGGGGCCCCCATTCCCCCAGATACGCAGTATTTT,TRBJ2-3,-,TRBD1,17,TRBV9
CASSLTSGGSNEQYF,TGCGCCAGCAGCTTGACTAGCGGGGGGAGTAACGAGCAGTACTTC,TRBJ2-7,-,TRBD2,15,TRBV5-1
CASSSAGTSLNEQYF,TGTGCCAGCAGCTCCGCCGGGACATCTCTTAACGAGCAGTACTTC,TRBJ2-7,-,-,15,TRBV13
CATSRFAGVGLYGYTF,TGTGCCACCAGCAGATTTGCGGGAGTCGGCCTCTATGGCTACACCTTC,TRBJ1-2,-,-,16,TRBV15
CASSLSSGGAGETQYF,TGCGCCAGCAGCCTATCTAGCGGGGGGGCCGGGGAGACCCAGTACTTC,TRBJ2-5,-,TRBD2,16,TRBV4-1
CATSGAPGEQFF,TGTGCCACCAGTGGGGCCCCCGGAGAGCAGTTCTTC,TRBJ2-1,-,-,12,TRBV24-1
CASSWGQRRTDTQYF,TGTGCCAGCAGCTGGGGCCAGCGTCGCACAGATACGCAGTATTTT,TRBJ2-3,-,-,15,TRBV11-1
CASSLEGAVSGANVLTF,TGTGCCAGCAGCTTAGAAGGGGCAGTCTCTGGGGCCAACGTCCTGACTTTC,TRBJ2-6,-,-,17,TRBV7-3
CASSDSYGYTF,TGTGCCAGCAGTGACAGCTATGGCTACACCTTC,TRBJ1-2,few,-,11,TRBV2
CATSRDLDRVGYGYTF,TGTGCCACCAGCAGAGACTTAGACAGGGTGGGCTATGGCTACACCTTC,TRBJ1-2,-,TRBD1,16,TRBV15
CASQAVAGLDNEQFF,TGCGCCAGCCAAGCAGTAGCGGGGCTAGACAATGAGCAGTTCTTC,TRBJ2-1,-,TRBD2,15,TRBV5-1
CASSVWDSLGPGELFF,TGTGCCAGCAGCGTCTGGGACTCCCTCGGCCCCGGGGAGCTGTTTTTT,TRBJ2-2,-,-,16,TRBV11-3
CASSRQGGVKTEAFF,TGTGCCAGCAGCCGCCAGGGGGGCGTTAAGACTGAAGCTTTCTTT,TRBJ1-1,-,TRBD1,15,TRBV9
CASSPSGSYEQYF,TGCGCCAGCAGTCCTAGCGGGAGCTACGAGCAGTACTTC,TRBJ2-7,few,TRBD2,13,TRBV10-1
CASSLKASGRRHF,TGTGCCAGCAGCTTAAAGGCTAGCGGGAGGCGGCACTTC,TRBJ2-7,-,TRBD2,13,TRBV7-2
CASSQFGTVNNEKLFF,TGCGCCAGCAGCCAGTTCGGGACAGTTAATAATGAAAAACTGTTTTTT,TRBJ1-4,-,TRBD1,16,TRBV4-1
CASGQGVFRTHNEQFF,TGTGCCAGCGGACAGGGGGTTTTCCGGACGCACAATGAGCAGTTCTTC,TRBJ2-1,-,TRBD1,16,TRBV19
CASSLDAGGGQETQYF,TGCGCCAGCAGCTTGGATGCAGGAGGAGGGCAAGAGACCCAGTACTTC,TRBJ2-5,once,-,16,TRBV5-1
CASSLRQGGYSNQPQHF,TGTGCCAGCAGCCTACGACAGGGTGGGTATAGCAATCAGCCCCAGCATTTT,TRBJ1-5,-,-,17,TRBV21-1
CASSLDGRGPGTLYGYTF,TGTGCCAGCAGCTTAGATGGTCGAGGCCCCGGGACACTTTATGGCTACACCTTC,TRBJ1-2,-,-,18,TRBV7-9
CASSLGTGNEAFF,TGTGCCAGCAGCTTGGGGACAGGGAATGAAGCTTTCTTT,TRBJ1-1,-,TRBD1,13,TRBV7-3
CASSPGSGPNTEAFF,TGTGCCAGCTCCCCCGGAAGCGGGCCGAACACTGAAGCTTTCTTT,TRBJ1-1,once,-,15,TRBV18
CASSLQGGEKLFF,TGTGCCAGCAGCCTACAGGGGGGGGAAAAACTGTTTTTT,TRBJ1-4,-,TRBD1,13,TRBV5-4